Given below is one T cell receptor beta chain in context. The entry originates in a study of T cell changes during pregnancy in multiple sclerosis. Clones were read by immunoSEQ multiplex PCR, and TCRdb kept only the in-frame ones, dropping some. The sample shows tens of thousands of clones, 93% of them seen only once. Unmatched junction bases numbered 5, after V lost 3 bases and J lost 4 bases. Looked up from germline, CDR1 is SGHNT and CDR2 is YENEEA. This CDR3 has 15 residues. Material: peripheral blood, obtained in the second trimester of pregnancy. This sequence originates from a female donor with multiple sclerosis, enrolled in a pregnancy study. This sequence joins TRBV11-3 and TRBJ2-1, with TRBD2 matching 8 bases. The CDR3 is CASSLSGSMYNEQFF. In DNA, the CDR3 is TGTGCCAGCAGCTTGAGCGGGAGTATGTACAATGAGCAGTTCTTC. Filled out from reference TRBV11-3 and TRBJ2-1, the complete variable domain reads EAGVVQSPRYKIIEKKQPVAFWCNPISGHNTLYWYLQNLGQGPELLIRYENEEAVDDSQLPKDRFSAERLKGVDSTLKIQPAELGDSAVYLCASSLSGSMYNEQFFGPGTRLTVL.